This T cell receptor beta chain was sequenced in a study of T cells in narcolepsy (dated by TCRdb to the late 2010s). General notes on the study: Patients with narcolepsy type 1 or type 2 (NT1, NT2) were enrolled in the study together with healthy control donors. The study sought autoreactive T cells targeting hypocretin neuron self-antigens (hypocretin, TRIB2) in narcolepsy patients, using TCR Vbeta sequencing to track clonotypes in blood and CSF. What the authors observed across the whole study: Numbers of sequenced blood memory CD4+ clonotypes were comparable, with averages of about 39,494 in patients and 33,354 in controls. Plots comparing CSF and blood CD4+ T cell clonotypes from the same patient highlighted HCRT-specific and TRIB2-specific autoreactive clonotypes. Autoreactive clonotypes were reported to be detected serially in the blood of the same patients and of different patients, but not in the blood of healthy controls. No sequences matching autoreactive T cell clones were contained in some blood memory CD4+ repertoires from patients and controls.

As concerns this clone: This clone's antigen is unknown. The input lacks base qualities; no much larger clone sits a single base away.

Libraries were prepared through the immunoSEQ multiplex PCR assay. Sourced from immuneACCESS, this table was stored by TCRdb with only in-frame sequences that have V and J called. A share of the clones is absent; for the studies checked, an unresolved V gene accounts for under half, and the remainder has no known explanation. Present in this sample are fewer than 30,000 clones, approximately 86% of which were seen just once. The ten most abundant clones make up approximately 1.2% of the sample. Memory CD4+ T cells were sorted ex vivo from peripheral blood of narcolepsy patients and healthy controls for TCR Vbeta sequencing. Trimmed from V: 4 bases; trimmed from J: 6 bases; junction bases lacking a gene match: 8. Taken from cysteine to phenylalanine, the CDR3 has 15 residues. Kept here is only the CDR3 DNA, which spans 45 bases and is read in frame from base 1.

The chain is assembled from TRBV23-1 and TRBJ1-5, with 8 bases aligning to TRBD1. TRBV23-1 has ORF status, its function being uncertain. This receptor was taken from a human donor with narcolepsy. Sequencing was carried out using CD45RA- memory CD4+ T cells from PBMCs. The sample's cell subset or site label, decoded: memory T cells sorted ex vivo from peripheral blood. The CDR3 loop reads CASSLEQGEGQPQHF. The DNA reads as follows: TGCGCCAGCAGTCTCGAACAGGGGGAGGGTCAGCCCCAGCATTTT.